These T cell receptor beta chains were read from a single sample in a study of response to subunit inactivated influenza vaccine. In TCRdb, the RT-PCR reads were re-called with MiXCR into one record per CDR3 protein. The data show around 760,000 distinct CDR3 sequences, more than 11% seen once. Specimen: PBMCs from blood, collected approximately 15 days before vaccination. These receptors all come from a man aged 45-65 years who received an inactivated influenza vaccine. CDR3s include the opening cysteine and the closing phenylalanine or tryptophan. Each record gives: J gene, V gene, CDR3 protein.

j_call: TRBJ2-5; v_call: TRBV29-1; cdr3_aa: CSVGRVQETQYF
j_call: TRBJ2-5; v_call: TRBV29-1; cdr3_aa: CSVEARLAGGSGTQYF
j_call: TRBJ2-7; v_call: TRBV3-1; cdr3_aa: CASSQASGGTSYEQYF
j_call: TRBJ2-5; v_call: TRBV29-1; cdr3_aa: CSAEEQLGTQYF
j_call: TRBJ2-1; v_call: TRBV7-2; cdr3_aa: CASSSRGGGFTYNEQFF
j_call: TRBJ1-5; v_call: TRBV6-2/TRBV6-3; cdr3_aa: CASSYRQASNQPQHF
j_call: TRBJ2-3; v_call: TRBV12-3/TRBV12-4; cdr3_aa: CASSEWGTDTQYF
j_call: TRBJ2-1; v_call: TRBV15; cdr3_aa: CATRLGGVGNEQFF
j_call: TRBJ1-1; v_call: TRBV12-3/TRBV12-4; cdr3_aa: CASSSRQTEAFF
j_call: TRBJ1-3; v_call: TRBV4-1; cdr3_aa: CASSQDHGTSSGNTIYF
j_call: TRBJ2-3; v_call: TRBV30; cdr3_aa: CAWSKGASTDTQYF
j_call: TRBJ2-1; v_call: TRBV5-1; cdr3_aa: CASQVSPSSYNEQFF
j_call: TRBJ1-2; v_call: TRBV28; cdr3_aa: CASLGTNYGYTF
j_call: TRBJ2-2; v_call: TRBV7-2; cdr3_aa: CASSWSRSGELFF
j_call: TRBJ2-5; v_call: TRBV24-1; cdr3_aa: CATSDGQDDQETQYF
j_call: TRBJ2-5; v_call: TRBV5-1; cdr3_aa: CASSQLQREWETQYF
j_call: TRBJ1-2; v_call: TRBV12-3/TRBV12-4; cdr3_aa: CASSLDLNYGYTF
j_call: TRBJ2-7; v_call: TRBV10-3; cdr3_aa: CAISEPGLNLYEQYF
j_call: TRBJ1-2; v_call: TRBV6-2/TRBV6-3; cdr3_aa: CASGTGPYGYTF
j_call: TRBJ2-7; v_call: TRBV6-5; cdr3_aa: CASSYRGQVVNEQYF
j_call: TRBJ2-1; v_call: TRBV2; cdr3_aa: CASRGQGNEQFF
j_call: TRBJ1-1; v_call: TRBV18; cdr3_aa: CASSPTEESEAFF
j_call: TRBJ2-1; v_call: TRBV4-3; cdr3_aa: CASSPVAAAIYNEQFF
j_call: TRBJ2-2; v_call: TRBV9; cdr3_aa: CASSAGDGRESGELFF
j_call: TRBJ2-5; v_call: TRBV10-3; cdr3_aa: CAIRVEETQYF
j_call: TRBJ2-1; v_call: TRBV13; cdr3_aa: CASSFSRSLGLAGISSYNEQFF
j_call: TRBJ1-1; v_call: TRBV6-6; cdr3_aa: CASSAGTGGAFF
j_call: TRBJ1-5; v_call: TRBV20-1; cdr3_aa: CSAREVGGQRPQHF
j_call: TRBJ1-1; v_call: TRBV7-2; cdr3_aa: CASSLALGGRTEAFF
j_call: TRBJ2-7; v_call: TRBV7-9; cdr3_aa: CASSWHRDRGYEQYF
j_call: TRBJ2-3; v_call: TRBV5-1; cdr3_aa: CASSLDGLPDTQYF
j_call: TRBJ2-1; v_call: TRBV7-2; cdr3_aa: CASSPQAGTFSNEQFF
j_call: TRBJ2-2; v_call: TRBV5-1; cdr3_aa: CASSTQGAPFSGELFF
j_call: TRBJ2-5; v_call: TRBV5-1; cdr3_aa: CASSSGTGDQETQYF
j_call: TRBJ2-5; v_call: TRBV6-5; cdr3_aa: CASSYSPQGSDQTQYF
j_call: TRBJ2-1; v_call: TRBV29-1; cdr3_aa: CSGRQGVGFEQFF
j_call: TRBJ2-7; v_call: TRBV9; cdr3_aa: CASSPSSGGNSYEQYF
j_call: TRBJ1-1; v_call: TRBV5-1; cdr3_aa: CASRTASDTEAFF
j_call: TRBJ2-1; v_call: TRBV4-1; cdr3_aa: CASSQTTGGNEQFF
j_call: TRBJ1-3; v_call: TRBV4-1; cdr3_aa: CASRVSRQEHVRNTIYF
j_call: TRBJ2-3; v_call: TRBV30; cdr3_aa: CAGRLALDTQYF